These 25 T cell receptor beta chains came from one sample sequenced in a study of blood T cell repertoires in COVID-19. This table comes from immunoSEQ multiplex PCR, and its TCRdb copy is limited to in-frame clones, with some not included. The repertoire holds approximately 310,000 clones, with more than 70% as singletons. The material sequenced was peripheral blood. The source is a woman between 50 and 59 years old who had recovered from COVID-19.

The chain uses TRBV7-9 and TRBJ1-3; D not certain. With 3 bases removed from V and 3 bases from J, the gap between germline ends came to 6 bases. Germline lookup yields CDR1 SEHNR and CDR2 FQNEAQ (reference sequence). This CDR3 spans 13 amino acids. CDR3 in DNA: TGTGCCAGCAGCTTCTACGGTGGAAACACCATATATTTT. Amino acids: CASSFYGGNTIYF.

This clone was detected once. The chain employs TRBV28 and TRBJ2-5; 8 positions agree with TRBD2. V dropped 2 bases and J dropped 7; count of bases not matched to a gene: 6. CDR3 length equals 14 residues. Looked up from germline, CDR1 is MDHEN and CDR2 is SYDVKM. The CDR3 bases are TGTGCCAGCAGTTTACGGGGGGGCAGGGGGACCCAGTACTTC. Protein product: CASSLRGGRGTQYF.

The gene calls are TRBV28 and TRBJ2-7, with a weak D call TRBD1 (5 bases). Germline-derived CDR1 and CDR2 are MDHEN and SYDVKM. The CDR3 is made up of 13 amino acids. V was shortened by 8 bases and J by 4 bases, with 15 bases between the two germline ends. CDR3 DNA sequence: TGTGCCAGCTCCTACCTGGGGCAGTACGAGCAGTACTTC. Protein: CASSYLGQYEQYF.

The chain carries TRBV5-1 and TRBJ2-5; 9 bases align to TRBD1. The ends lost 4 bases at V and 5 bases at J; junction bases unmatched: 6. The germline V gene has CDR1 SGHRS and CDR2 YFSETQ. There are 14 residues in the CDR3. CDR3 coding DNA: TGCGCCAGCAGCACCGGACAGGGGTTTGAGACCCAGTACTTC. This encodes CASSTGQGFETQYF.

The chain uses TRBV30 and TRBJ2-7; TRBD2 matches at 9 bases. The CDR3 spans 13 residues. The V gene's germline CDR1 is GTSNPN and CDR2 SVGIG (reference sequence). V shed 5 bases, J shed 4 bases, and the junction held 6 bases outside the gene matches. The CDR3 loop reads CAWQPGLAYEQYF. Written as DNA, the CDR3 is TGTGCCTGGCAGCCGGGACTAGCTTACGAGCAGTACTTC.

The CDR3 reads CASWGGETQYF. The CDR3 nucleotides are TGTGCCAGCTGGGGGGGAGAGACCCAGTACTTC. The chain carries TRBV9 and TRBJ2-5; 7 bases agree with TRBD2. This CDR3 contains 11 residues. The ends lost 7 bases at V and 4 bases at J; junction bases unmatched: 1. Germline V gene data show CDR1 as SGDLS and CDR2 as YYNGEE.

The CDR3 reads CASFNRTAYSYEQYF. CDR3 bases: TGTGCCAGCTTTAACCGGACTGCCTACTCCTACGAGCAGTACTTC. J is TRBJ2-7 and V is TRBV27; tentatively, D is TRBD2 (5 bases). The CDR3 has 15 residues. Germline V gives CDR1 MNHEY, CDR2 SMNVEV (reference sequence). V lost 8 bases to trimming and J lost 0 bases, with 17 bases between them.

This chain links TRBV30 with TRBJ2-3, with 7 bases matching TRBD2. Trimming took 4 bases from V and 2 from J; bases not matched to a gene: 3. The CDR3 totals 13 residues. CDR1 and CDR2 from the germline V gene are GTSNPN and SVGIG (reference sequence). This CDR3 reads CAWTGLVTDTQYF. For the CDR3, the DNA is TGTGCCTGGACCGGACTAGTCACAGATACGCAGTATTTT.

V and J are TRBV19 and TRBJ2-1; 7 nucleotides agree with TRBD1. The CDR3 totals 16 residues. V shed 4 bases and J 1 base; nucleotides not matched to a gene: 7. The germline CDR1 and CDR2 sequences are LNHDA and SQIVND (reference sequence). This chain's CDR3 is CASSTRQGGSYNEQFF. CDR3 in DNA: TGTGCCAGTAGTACCCGACAGGGCGGGTCCTACAATGAGCAGTTCTTC.

The rearrangement joins TRBV20-1 to TRBJ1-2, with unresolved D. The germline V gene has CDR1 DFQATT and CDR2 SNEGSKA (reference sequence). CDR3 size: 12 residues. V was trimmed by 3 bases and J by 4 bases, leaving 9 bases between them. The CDR3 sequence is CSASGGRYGYTF. The CDR3 DNA reads TGCAGTGCTAGTGGCGGCCGCTATGGCTACACCTTC.

This clone was recorded once. The chain couples TRBV7-9 to TRBJ2-7; the match to TRBD2 covers 12 bases. CDR1 SEHNR and CDR2 FQNEAQ come from the germline V gene (reference sequence). J lost 2 bases, V lost 5 bases, and 4 bases had no gene match. The length of the CDR3 is 15 residues. The CDR3 sequence is CASSHRLAGAYEQYF. DNA of the CDR3: TGTGCCAGCAGCCATCGACTAGCGGGGGCCTACGAGCAGTACTTC.

The V gene is TRBV6-6, the J gene TRBJ1-2; D remains ambiguous. Germline V gene sequence: CDR1 MNHNY, CDR2 SVGAGI (reference sequence). Trimming removed 4 bases at V and 6 bases at J, with 18 bases between. CDR3 size: 15 residues. As DNA, the CDR3 is TGTGCCAGCAGTTTCGCGGTTAGCCCGACGGATGGCTACACCTTC. Protein sequence: CASSFAVSPTDGYTF.

The V gene is TRBV30, the J gene TRBJ1-5; possible D gene TRBD1, 5 bases. Trimming stripped 1 base from V and 4 bases from J, with 11 bases between. The CDR3 runs 14 residues. Germline V lookup: CDR1 GTSNPN, CDR2 SVGIG (reference sequence). The CDR3, as DNA: TGTGCCTGGAGTGGCTCCGACAGTAATCAGCCCCAGCATTTT. It translates to CAWSGSDSNQPQHF.

V usage is TRBV10-2 and J usage is TRBJ2-2, with TRBD2 matching 8 bases. Germline V CDR1 and CDR2: WSHSY, SAAADI. The CDR3 has 16 amino acids. After removal of 7 bases from V and 7 bases from J, the junction contained 14 bases not matched to a gene. This chain's CDR3 is CASKRGWSGSVGELFF. The CDR3 region has the DNA TGCGCCAGCAAGAGAGGGTGGAGCGGGAGTGTCGGGGAGCTGTTTTTT.

This rearrangement joins TRBV6-6 to TRBJ1-4, with D maybe TRBD1 (6 bases). The V and J ends lost 7 bases and 8 bases respectively, with 20 bases between them. The CDR3 runs to 15 residues. Germline V lookup: CDR1 MNHNY, CDR2 SVGAGI (reference sequence). The CDR3 protein is CASTSVEQGGEKLFF. CDR3 nucleotides: TGTGCCAGCACTTCCGTCGAACAGGGAGGGGAAAAACTGTTTTTT.

The V and J genes are TRBV28 and TRBJ2-7, with 8 nucleotides matching TRBD1. The CDR3 is 15 residues long. Unmatched junction bases numbered 8, after V lost 5 bases and J lost 2 bases. CDR1 and CDR2 from the germline V gene are MDHEN and SYDVKM. The CDR3 coding sequence is TGTGCCAGCAGTCGTTCCGGGACAGGAGCCTACGAGCAGTACTTC. Translated, it gives CASSRSGTGAYEQYF.

The chain joins TRBV9 to TRBJ2-3; TRBD2 matches 9 bases. This CDR3 has 15 residues. V trimming: 2 bases; J trimming: 4 bases; junction bases outside the gene matches: 5. CDR1 SGDLS and CDR2 YYNGEE come from the germline V gene. This chain's CDR3 is CASSVGGGAADTQYF. CDR3 sequence (DNA): TGTGCCAGCAGCGTGGGCGGGGGGGCCGCAGATACGCAGTATTTT.

The rearrangement links TRBV29-1 to TRBJ1-1, with D perhaps matching TRBD1 (6 bases). Germline V gives CDR1 SQVTM, CDR2 ANQGSEA. The V end was cut by 7 bases, the J end by 0 bases, with 9 bases between. CDR3 length: 12 amino acids. The CDR3 DNA sequence: TGCAGCGGGGGACATCTGAACACTGAAGCTTTCTTT. This codes for CSGGHLNTEAFF. The full variable domain, with the rest looked up from reference TRBV29-1 and TRBJ1-1, is SAVISQKPSRDICQRGTSLTIQCQVDSQVTMMFWYRQQPGQSLTLIATANQGSEATYESGFVIDKFPISRPNLTFSTLTVSNMSPEDSSIYLCSGGHLNTEAFFGQGTRLTVV.

The rearrangement uses TRBV11-2 and TRBJ2-3; D is perhaps TRBD1 (6 bases). This CDR3 comprises 16 residues. Trimming stripped 5 bases from V and 3 bases from J, with 18 bases between. Germline V gene lookup returns CDR1 SGHAT and CDR2 FQNNGV. The CDR3 reads CASSAPAATGTDTQYF. CDR3 DNA: TGTGCCAGCAGCGCACCAGCCGCCACAGGGACAGATACGCAGTATTTT.

This chain joins TRBV5-4 and TRBJ2-7; the D is unclear. V lost 3 bases and J 7 bases, leaving 23 bases between the germline ends. Per germline, CDR1 SGHNT and CDR2 YYREEE (reference sequence). The CDR3 has 16 amino acids. CDR3 DNA sequence: TGTGCCAGCAGCTCCCCCCAGGCCGGATTCCGTAGTGAGCAGTACTTC. The encoded protein is CASSSPQAGFRSEQYF.

The CDR3 is CASSLSPPGQGGYGYTF. The CDR3 bases are TGTGCCAGCAGTTTAAGCCCTCCGGGACAGGGGGGCTATGGCTACACCTTC. V is TRBV27 and J is TRBJ1-2; 11 nucleotides agree with TRBD1. The CDR3 spans 17 residues. With 2 bases clipped from V and 4 bases from J, the junction kept 9 bases outside the gene matches. The germline V gene has CDR1 MNHEY and CDR2 SMNVEV (reference sequence).

V is TRBV7-8 and J is TRBJ2-7, with D possibly matching TRBD1 (5 bases). CDR1 is SGHVS and CDR2 is FQNEAQ in the germline V gene. CDR3 size: 13 residues. Trimming took 1 base from V and 5 from J, leaving 9 bases between them. DNA of the CDR3: TGTGCCAGCAGCTTAGTCAGGGTACACGAGCAGTACTTC. Amino acids: CASSLVRVHEQYF.

The rearrangement uses TRBV20-1 and TRBJ1-2; tentatively, D is TRBD1 (6 bases). V was trimmed by 3 bases and J by 3 bases, leaving 14 bases between them. The germline gives CDR1 DFQATT, CDR2 SNEGSKA (reference sequence). The CDR3 contains 14 residues. CDR3 nucleotide sequence: TGCAGTGCTAGTACAGGGCATGGTTACTATGGCTACACCTTC. Amino acid sequence: CSASTGHGYYGYTF.

The chain uses TRBV19 and TRBJ2-7; 9 nucleotides agree with TRBD1. CDR1 is LNHDA and CDR2 is SQIVND in the germline V gene (reference sequence). Trimming at V came to 6 bases and at J to 7 bases, leaving 16 bases not matched to a gene. The CDR3 spans 16 residues. The CDR3 region has the DNA TGTGCCAGTAGCCCCACAGGGGGCGCTGGATTACGAGAGCAGTACTTC. Translated: CASSPTGGAGLREQYF.

The rearrangement links TRBV15 to TRBJ2-7; perhaps TRBD1 as D (5 bases). Trimming stripped 2 bases from V and 1 base from J, with 18 bases between. CDR1 is LNHNV, CDR2 YYDKDF, per germline (reference sequence). This CDR3 has 17 amino acids. CDR3 sequence reads: CATSRYPGRQISYEQYF. The CDR3, as DNA: TGTGCCACCAGCAGATATCCCGGCAGACAGATATCCTACGAGCAGTACTTC. The variable domain in full, with the rest retrieved from reference TRBV15 and TRBJ2-7, is DAMVIQNPRYQVTQFGKPVTLSCSQTLNHNVMYWYQQKSSQAPKLLFHYYDKDFNNEADTPDNFQSRRPNTSFCFLDIRSPGLGDTAMYLCATSRYPGRQISYEQYFGPGTRLTVT.